This TCR beta chain was documented in a study of lymphopenia after photon versus proton radiotherapy. The study's findings and limits: Authors raise, but do not show, better survival with proton therapy. Post-nadir TCR diversity decline inversely tracked overall survival among those who died. Photon-treated patients lost naive T cells and TCR diversity; proton-treated stayed stable. After the lymphocyte nadir, photon-treated repertoires showed oligoclonal expansion, especially of CD8+ Temra cells.

Germline CDR1 and CDR2: SGHRS and YFSETQ. The J segment lost 8 bases and the V segment lost 3 bases, leaving 5 bases of the junction unmatched. This CDR3 comprises 13 residues. Regarding this clone: As yet, its antigen is unknown.

Libraries were prepared by immunoSEQ multiplex PCR; TCRdb keeps only in-frame clonotypes and omits some of them. This table has approximately 47,000 clones, less than 90% appearing once. The clonotype was recovered from a man aged 35-49 years with gastric cancer. The starting material was peripheral blood, obtained from a patient treated with photon-based radiotherapy. V gene TRBV5-1 combines with J gene TRBJ2-4; TRBD1 matches at 7 bases. The CDR3 spells CASSWGTEDIQYF. In DNA, the CDR3 is TGCGCCAGCAGCTGGGGGACAGAAGACATTCAGTACTTC.